The T cell receptor beta chain under discussion was sequenced for a study of CD8 T cells in ankylosing spondylitis. TCRdb re-analysed the 5' RACE reads in MiXCR, keeping a single row per CDR3 protein. The table has 340,000 or so distinct CDR3 sequences, 14% to 15% seen once. Study-level points and caveats: Earlier studies detected some motif variants in reactive arthritis synovial fluid and blood. Clones linked to disease were reported to show significant enrichment in matched ankylosing spondylitis synovial fluid.

This clonotype was picked up many times. Antigen unknown. Per the germline V gene, CDR1 is SQVTM and CDR2 is ANQGSEA. V was pared by 5 bases and J by 2 bases, with 5 bases of the junction left unmatched. The CDR3 totals 14 residues. The genes are TRBV29-1 and TRBJ1-4; 7 bases fit TRBD1. The sequence derives from a male donor with ankylosing spondylitis or in good health (not recorded which). Sequencing was carried out using blood, either unsorted or a sorted T cell fraction (not recorded which). The CDR3 loop is CSVLDRATNEKLFF. The CDR3 nucleotides read TGCAGCGTTCTTGACAGGGCCACTAATGAAAAACTGTTTTTT.